This TCR beta chain is drawn from a study of cytomegalovirus exposure and HLA in healthy donors. Points from the study as a whole: A few CMV-associated chains proved CMV antigen-specific in vitro. Researchers catalogued 164 TCR beta chains as cytomegalovirus-associated.

Among the roughly 120 subjects of the validation cohort, separate from the approximately 660-subject first cohort, were the donors. This CDR3 has 14 residues. CDR1 SGHRS and CDR2 YFSETQ come from the germline V gene. Trimming took 4 bases from V and 5 from J; bases not matched to a gene: 5. Sequenced by immunoSEQ multiplex PCR; TCRdb stores in-frame clones only, minus some. The table lists some 79,000 clones, around 94% of them singletons. Details on this clone: What it binds is not known.

The specimen sequenced was PBMCs. This receptor was identified in a woman between 18 and 29 years old in good health and CMV-seropositive. The chain combines TRBV5-1 with TRBJ2-2, with TRBD1 matching 7 bases. CDR3 sequence (DNA): TGCGCCAGCAGCATACAGGGGAGTACCGGGGAGCTGTTTTTT. Protein product: CASSIQGSTGELFF.